What follows describes a single T cell receptor beta chain. The data stem from a study of T-cell memory formation after mild COVID-19. The CDR3 runs 14 residues. Trimming left V 7 bases short and J 0 bases short, with 15 bases between. Germline CDR1 and CDR2: SQVTM and ANQGSEA. Each CDR3 protein gets one entry after TCRdb re-called the 5' RACE reads with MiXCR. The data show around 500,000 distinct CDR3 sequences, approximately 18% seen once. The receptor was derived from an adult woman who had mild COVID-19 (a few samples of this study predate the infection). Cell type and time point are not known. V usage is TRBV29-1 and J usage is TRBJ1-1; D might be TRBD1 (5 bases). The material sequenced was PBMCs or a T cell subset sorted from them (not recorded which). In DNA, the CDR3 is TGCAGCGCCTGTCCGGGACCGATGAACACTGAAGCTTTCTTT. It specifies CSACPGPMNTEAFF.